The rows below give T cell receptor beta chains drawn from one sample of a study of OX40 agonist ivuxolimab in advanced cancers. This table comes from immunoSEQ multiplex PCR, and its TCRdb copy is limited to in-frame clones, with some not included. The sample records 15,000 to 20,000 clones, about 80% being singletons. The source was CD4+ or CD8+ T cells sorted from blood, collected in a trial of the OX40 agonist ivuxolimab. The receptor set was obtained from an adult with an advanced solid tumor such as melanoma, head and neck, liver or kidney cancer. Each CDR3 is given with its conserved first and last residue. A D gene is named only where the DNA matches it firmly. Clone size is not always given. Where it is, it says once, few, many or a class for expanded clones.

v_call,d_call,j_call,clone_size,cdr3_aa,cdr3_nt
TRBV27,NA,TRBJ2-3,NA,CASSIGHHTDTQYF,TGTGCCAGCAGTATTGGACATCACACAGATACGCAGTATTTT
TRBV12-1,NA,TRBJ1-4,NA,CASSGERQVTTNEKLFF,TGTGCCAGCAGCGGGGAAAGACAAGTTACAACTAATGAAAAACTGTTTTTT
TRBV5-1,NA,TRBJ2-7,NA,CASSLELVPSYEQYF,TGCGCCAGCAGCTTGGAGCTAGTACCATCCTACGAGCAGTACTTC
TRBV25-1,NA,TRBJ2-7,NA,CASSELQVSYEQYF,TGTGCCAGCAGTGAGTTGCAGGTTTCCTACGAGCAGTACTTC
TRBV7-9,TRBD1,TRBJ2-2,NA,CASSPPVGQGEYTGELFF,TGTGCCAGCAGCCCCCCTGTGGGACAGGGGGAATACACCGGGGAGCTGTTTTTT
TRBV18,NA,TRBJ2-2,NA,CASSPPRGDTGELFF,TGTGCCAGCTCACCACCTCGGGGAGACACCGGGGAGCTGTTTTTT
TRBV7-6,NA,TRBJ2-7,NA,CASSLSTDYEQYF,TGTGCCAGCAGCTTATCCACAGACTACGAGCAGTACTTC
TRBV10-3,TRBD2,TRBJ2-7,NA,CAISVGLLAGDEQYF,TGTGCCATCAGTGTAGGTCTACTAGCGGGAGACGAGCAGTACTTC
TRBV19,NA,TRBJ2-3,NA,CASSLLASLDTQYF,TGTGCCAGTAGTTTACTAGCTTCCCTGGATACGCAGTATTTT
TRBV6-6,NA,TRBJ1-5,NA,CASSYSLGNQPQHF,TGTGCCAGCAGTTACTCGTTGGGCAATCAGCCCCAGCATTTT
TRBV9,NA,TRBJ2-1,NA,CASSVARGAIDEQFF,TGTGCCAGCAGCGTAGCCAGGGGGGCCATCGATGAGCAGTTCTTC
TRBV4-3,NA,TRBJ2-7,NA,CASSHQPGPYYEQYF,TGCGCCAGCAGCCACCAACCGGGACCCTACTACGAGCAGTACTTC
TRBV4-2,NA,TRBJ1-6,NA,CASSQVGRDSPLHF,TGTGCCAGCAGCCAAGTCGGCCGGGATTCACCCCTCCACTTT
TRBV7-8,NA,TRBJ1-4,NA,CASTLVGRLNEKLFF,TGTGCCAGCACCCTCGTCGGTCGGCTTAATGAAAAACTGTTTTTT
TRBV27,TRBD1,TRBJ1-2,NA,CASSSGQGLSAYGYTF,TGTGCCAGCAGCTCTGGACAGGGGTTGTCAGCCTATGGCTACACCTTC
TRBV7-6,TRBD1,TRBJ2-2,once,CASSLFPGTGNTGELFF,TGTGCCAGCAGCCTTTTTCCTGGGACAGGGAACACCGGGGAGCTGTTTTTT
TRBV7-9,TRBD1,TRBJ2-7,NA,CASSSGTDPQYF,TGTGCCAGCAGCTCTGGGACAGACCCGCAGTACTTC
TRBV10-2,NA,TRBJ1-5,medium-sized,CASSESPGNSNQPQHF,TGCGCCAGCAGTGAGTCTCCGGGAAATAGCAATCAGCCCCAGCATTTT
TRBV7-9,NA,TRBJ1-1,NA,CASSLASRGTEAFF,TGTGCCAGCAGCTTAGCTTCCAGGGGAACTGAAGCTTTCTTT
TRBV15,NA,TRBJ2-7,NA,CATSRDSETTEQYF,TGTGCCACCAGCAGAGATTCAGAAACTACGGAGCAGTACTTC
TRBV6-4,TRBD2,TRBJ2-3,NA,CASSALAGGTDTQYF,TGTGCCAGCAGTGCACTAGCGGGGGGGACGGATACGCAGTATTTT
TRBV9,TRBD1,TRBJ1-4,NA,CASSAASGTGYNEKLFF,TGTGCCAGCAGCGCAGCCTCCGGGACAGGGTACAATGAAAAACTGTTTTTT
TRBV5-6,NA,TRBJ2-1,NA,CASSFGGDNEQFF,TGTGCCAGCAGCTTCGGCGGCGACAATGAGCAGTTCTTC
TRBV4-2,NA,TRBJ1-1,large,CASSQGNTEAFF,TGTGCCAGCAGCCAAGGGAACACTGAAGCTTTCTTT
TRBV7-9,NA,TRBJ2-3,NA,CASSPSASTDTQYF,TGTGCCAGCAGCCCGTCCGCTAGCACAGATACGCAGTATTTT
TRBV7-9,NA,TRBJ2-1,NA,CASSLAGGEQFF,TGTGCCAGCAGCTTAGCGGGGGGTGAGCAGTTCTTC
TRBV19,NA,TRBJ1-2,NA,CASSEGGYGYTF,TGTGCCAGTAGTGAGGGCGGCTATGGCTACACCTTC
TRBV5-1,NA,TRBJ1-2,NA,CASSLGVGYGYTF,TGCGCCAGCAGCTTGGGGGTCGGGTATGGCTACACCTTC
TRBV7-6,TRBD1,TRBJ2-6,NA,CASSATGGEDGANVLTF,TGTGCCAGCAGCGCGACAGGGGGGGAGGATGGGGCCAACGTCCTGACTTTC
TRBV29-1,TRBD1,TRBJ2-1,NA,CSAGTVNSNEQFF,TGCAGCGCAGGGACAGTAAACTCGAATGAGCAGTTCTTC
TRBV11-2,NA,TRBJ1-4,NA,CASSSQPATNEKLFF,TGTGCCAGCAGCTCACAACCCGCAACTAATGAAAAACTGTTTTTT
TRBV7-3,NA,TRBJ1-2,NA,CASSDSGPLSDYTF,TGTGCCAGCAGCGACTCCGGGCCACTTTCTGACTACACCTTC
TRBV4-1,TRBD1,TRBJ2-3,NA,CASSPWTDRGLDTDTQYF,TGCGCCAGCAGCCCTTGGACCGACAGGGGGCTAGACACAGATACGCAGTATTTT
TRBV4-2,NA,TRBJ1-1,NA,CASSFRTQLNTEAFF,TGTGCCAGCAGCTTCCGCACCCAGTTGAACACTGAAGCTTTCTTT
TRBV6-5,NA,TRBJ2-7,NA,CASTLGGEQYF,TGTGCCAGCACCCTGGGAGGCGAGCAGTACTTC